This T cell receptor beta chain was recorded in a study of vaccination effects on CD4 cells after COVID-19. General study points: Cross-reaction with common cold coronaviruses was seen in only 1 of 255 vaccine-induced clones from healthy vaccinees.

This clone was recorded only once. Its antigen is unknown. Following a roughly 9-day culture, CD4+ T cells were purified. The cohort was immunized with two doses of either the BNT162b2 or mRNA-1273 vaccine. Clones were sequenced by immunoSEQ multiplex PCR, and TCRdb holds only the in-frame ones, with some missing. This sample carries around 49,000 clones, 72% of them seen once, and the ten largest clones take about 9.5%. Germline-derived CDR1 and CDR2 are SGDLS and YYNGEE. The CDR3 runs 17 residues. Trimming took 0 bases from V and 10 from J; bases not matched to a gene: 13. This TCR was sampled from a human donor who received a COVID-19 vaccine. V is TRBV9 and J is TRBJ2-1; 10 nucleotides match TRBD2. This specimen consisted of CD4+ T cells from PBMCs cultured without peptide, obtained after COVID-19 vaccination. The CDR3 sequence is CASSVAGRSGGSGEQFF. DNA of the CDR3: TGTGCCAGCAGCGTAGCGGGACGTAGCGGGGGGTCAGGGGAGCAGTTCTTC.